Listed here are 13 T cell receptor beta chains from one sample, sequenced in a study of blood T cell repertoires in COVID-19. The method was immunoSEQ multiplex PCR; TCRdb's version includes in-frame clones alone and lacks a portion of them. Here the sample spans 150,000 to 200,000 clones, around 88% being singletons. The sample taken for sequencing was PBMCs or T cells enriched from blood (not recorded which). The receptors were gathered from a woman aged 45 to 65 in a cohort exposed to, infected with or recovered from COVID-19 (not recorded which).

The chain recombines TRBV6-5 with TRBJ1-2; D is perhaps TRBD1 (5 bases). The V end lost 6 bases, the J end lost 4 bases, and 12 bases lay between the germline ends. Germline V gene data show CDR1 as MNHEY and CDR2 as SVGAGI. The CDR3 extends over 13 amino acids. DNA for the CDR3: TGTGCCAGCAGACCAGACAGTGTCTATGGCTACACCTTC. Its translation: CASRPDSVYGYTF.

This clone was seen a handful of times. The chain is built from TRBV11-3 and TRBJ1-1; D may be TRBD1 (5 bases). CDR1 and CDR2 from the germline V gene are SGHNT and YENEEA. The ends were cut back, 3 bases at V and 5 bases at J, with 10 bases in the middle. The CDR3 runs to 13 residues. CDR3 residues: CASSFDRDTEAFF. Written as DNA, the CDR3 is TGTGCCAGCAGCTTCGACAGAGATACTGAAGCTTTCTTT.

This clone was counted a few times. The rearrangement links TRBV7-9 to TRBJ2-3; 13 bases are a match to TRBD2. The ends lost 1 base at V and 6 bases at J; junction bases unmatched: 7. The CDR3 runs to 17 residues. Germline values: CDR1 SEHNR, CDR2 FQNEAQ (reference sequence). The DNA for the CDR3 is TGTGCCAGCAGCTTAGGAGGTGGACTAGCGGGGGTGGATACGCAGTATTTT. Translation: CASSLGGGLAGVDTQYF.

The V gene is TRBV28, the J gene TRBJ2-2; a possible D gene is TRBD2 (6 bases). The CDR3 sequence is 17 residues long. Germline V gene data show CDR1 as MDHEN and CDR2 as SYDVKM. V lost 3 bases, J lost 0 bases, and 14 bases lay in between. The CDR3 sequence is CASSLVGGTSNTGELFF. In DNA form, the CDR3 reads TGTGCCAGCAGTTTGGTTGGGGGGACCTCGAACACCGGGGAGCTGTTTTTT.

The rearrangement uses TRBV2 and TRBJ2-7; D uncertain. The CDR3 is 13 residues long. Trimming took 5 bases from V and 1 from J, leaving 9 bases between them. CDR1 SNHLY and CDR2 FYNNEI come from the germline V gene. In DNA form, the CDR3 reads TGTGCCAGCAGTCGGATACAGTCCTACGAGCAGTACTTC. Its translation is CASSRIQSYEQYF.

The rearrangement uses TRBV28 and TRBJ1-5; D is ambiguous. The germline CDR1 and CDR2 sequences are MDHEN and SYDVKM. Trimming took 6 bases from V and 9 from J, leaving 24 bases between them. There are 16 residues in the CDR3. In nucleotides, the CDR3 is TGTGCCAGCAGATTCCGAGGGAGGGTCCCGGATCCGCCCCAGCATTTT. Its protein is CASRFRGRVPDPPQHF.

The chain uses TRBV6-1 and TRBJ2-7; 9 bases fit TRBD1. Per germline, CDR1 MNHNS and CDR2 SASEGT. The CDR3 is made up of 15 amino acids. V was pared by 2 bases and J by 2 bases, with 4 bases of the junction left unmatched. For the CDR3, the DNA is TGTGCCAGCAGTGAATGGGGACAGGGAGCCTACGAGCAGTACTTC. Protein product: CASSEWGQGAYEQYF.

The chain has TRBV5-1 and TRBJ2-1, with TRBD2 matching over 10 bases. With V trimmed by 4 bases and J by 9 bases, 10 bases remained unmatched. The CDR3 covers 15 residues. CDR1 is SGHRS and CDR2 is YFSETQ in the germline V gene. The chain's CDR3 is CASSLTAGGAGEQFF. As DNA, the CDR3 is TGCGCCAGCAGCCTAACAGCGGGAGGGGCCGGTGAGCAGTTCTTC.

The V call is TRBV28, the J call TRBJ1-1; the D gene is possibly TRBD1 (6 bases). V was trimmed by 7 bases and J by 4 bases, leaving 19 bases between them. From germline, CDR1 is MDHEN and CDR2 SYDVKM. CDR3 size: 15 residues. Here the CDR3 DNA reads TGTGCCAGCATTTCCCCTACTTTGGGGGCCACTGAAGCTTTCTTT. It is translated as CASISPTLGATEAFF.

V is TRBV7-9 and J is TRBJ2-5; TRBD1 aligns across 8 bases. Trimming cost V 5 bases and J 2 bases; bases outside gene matches: 13. The germline CDR1 and CDR2 sequences are SEHNR and FQNEAQ (reference sequence). This CDR3 is 17 amino acids long. The CDR3 DNA is TGTGCCAGCAGCATGACAGGGGCGCCCCGAATTCAAGAGACCCAGTACTTC. This translates into CASSMTGAPRIQETQYF.

This chain uses TRBV7-9 with TRBJ2-7, with D unclear. The CDR3 extends over 14 amino acids. Germline V CDR1 and CDR2: SEHNR, FQNEAQ (reference sequence). Trimming took off 5 bases at V and 5 bases at J, with 16 bases between the two ends. CDR3 coding DNA: TGTGCCAGCAGCCCCCCCTGGGTTGAGGACGAGCAGTACTTC. It translates to CASSPPWVEDEQYF.

The chain uses TRBV7-2 and TRBJ2-1; D perhaps matches TRBD2 (6 bases). Per germline, CDR1 SGHTA and CDR2 FQGNSA. V lost 8 bases and J 4 bases, leaving 24 bases between the germline ends. The CDR3 has 17 amino acids. The CDR3 loop reads CASEPTIWGSGYNEQFF. The CDR3 DNA reads TGTGCCAGCGAACCAACAATCTGGGGGAGCGGGTACAATGAGCAGTTCTTC.

This chain links TRBV4-1 with TRBJ2-5, with a tentative D call TRBD1 (6 bases). From germline, CDR1 is MGHRA and CDR2 YSYEKL. The germline V and J ends were trimmed by 5 bases and 2 bases, with 12 bases remaining between them. This CDR3 is built from 14 residues. The DNA of the CDR3 is TGCGCCAGCAGCTCCGGGACATTGCAAGAGACCCAGTACTTC. Its translation is CASSSGTLQETQYF.